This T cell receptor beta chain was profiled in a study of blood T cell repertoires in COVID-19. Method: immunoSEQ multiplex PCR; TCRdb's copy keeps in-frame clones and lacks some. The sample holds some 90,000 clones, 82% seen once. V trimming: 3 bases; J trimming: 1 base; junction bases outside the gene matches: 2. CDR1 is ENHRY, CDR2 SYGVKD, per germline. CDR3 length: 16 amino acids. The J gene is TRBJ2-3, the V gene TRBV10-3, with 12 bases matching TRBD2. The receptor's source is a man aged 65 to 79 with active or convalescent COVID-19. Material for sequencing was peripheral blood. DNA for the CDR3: TGTGCCATCAGTGACAGACTAGCGGGGGGCACAGATACGCAGTATTTT. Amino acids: CAISDRLAGGTDTQYF.